This T cell receptor beta chain appears in the sequencing data of a study of regulatory T cells in long-lasting Graves disease. Study at large: Treatment with antithyroid drugs for over 5 years, together with positive TSH receptor antibodies, meant persistent Graves' disease. Overall study results and limits: Whereas new patients shared 800 to 1,000 public clonotypes, persistent patients shared more, at a few thousand.

Indicated time point: persistent/refractory GD, antithyroid drugs over 5 years with positive TRAb. From RNA extracted from PBMCs, the TCR library was made. Patients came through an endocrinology department, and that department was in Xi'an, China. Concerning this clonotype: Antigen unknown.

Library construction for TCR beta used iRepertoire HTBI primers and Arm-PCR of CDR3 regions. Each CDR3 protein gets one entry after TCRdb re-called the multiplex PCR reads with MiXCR. The table includes about 470,000 distinct CDR3 sequences, around 21% detected once. The CDR3 is 15 amino acids. The V and J ends lost 2 bases and 0 bases, in that order; junction bases with no gene match: 2. From germline, CDR1 is SGHRS and CDR2 YFSETQ. The source is a female donor with Graves disease. The V call is TRBV5-1, the J call TRBJ2-7; TRBD2 aligns across 10 bases. The input for sequencing was peripheral blood mononuclear cells (PBMCs), taken when the disease was refractory, from a patient treated with antithyroid drugs. The DNA of the CDR3 is TGCGCCAGCAGCTTCGCTAGCGGGAGCTCCTACGAGCAGTACTTC. Protein product: CASSFASGSSYEQYF.